This TCR beta chain was sequenced during a study of cytomegalovirus exposure and HLA in healthy donors. The wider study: Clustering assigned 70% to 85% of the approximately 400 genotyped donors to the Caucasian-associated ancestry cluster. Overall study results and limits: Some highly shared sequence variants likely arose as a pipeline artifact. Among the most significant clusters, several appeared linked to common viral pathogens in a later analysis. Earlier results showed most TCR beta V segments being productive about 87% or about 30% of the time.

A word on this clone: Its antigen is unknown.

V shed 0 bases and J 3 bases; nucleotides not matched to a gene: 20. Germline lookup yields CDR1 SQVTM and CDR2 ANQGSEA. The CDR3 has 20 amino acids. Both 60 Vbeta primers and 13 Jbeta primers went into the PCR. Sequencing was performed with immunoSEQ multiplex PCR; in TCRdb, only in-frame clones are kept and a portion is missing. The table records 200,000 or so clones, approximately 84% of them present only once. The sequence derives from a woman under 40 in good health and CMV-seropositive. The material sequenced was PBMCs. This chain links TRBV29-1 with TRBJ2-3, with TRBD2 identical over 8 bases. In DNA form, the CDR3 reads TGCAGCGTTGAAGATCCGAACGGGGCGATTCCCAGCGGGAGTACAGATACGCAGTATTTT. Residues: CSVEDPNGAIPSGSTDTQYF.